These 17 T cell receptor beta chains were sequenced from one sample in a study of T cell changes during pregnancy in multiple sclerosis. Profiled with immunoSEQ multiplex PCR; TCRdb holds only in-frame clones, not every one. The sample contains over 70,000 clones, over 80% of which appear only once. Sample: peripheral blood, taken in the first trimester of pregnancy. All receptors derive from a female donor with multiple sclerosis, enrolled in a pregnancy study.

This chain uses TRBV28 with TRBJ2-2; 8 nucleotides align to TRBD2. J lost 5 bases, V lost 4 bases, and 9 bases had no gene match. Per germline, CDR1 MDHEN and CDR2 SYDVKM. This CDR3 has 16 residues. The CDR3 DNA follows: TGTGCCAGCAGTTCCCGGTTCAGCGGGGGTACCGGGGAGCTGTTTTTT. The encoded protein is CASSSRFSGGTGELFF.

The CDR3 DNA reads TGTGCCAGCAGTTTCCTTAGCTCCTTAAGCTCCTATAATTCACCCCTCCACTTT. It encodes CASSFLSSLSSYNSPLHF. The V call is TRBV27, the J call TRBJ1-6; D unresolved. Germline lookup yields CDR1 MNHEY and CDR2 SMNVEV (reference sequence). This CDR3 comprises 18 residues. V lost 3 bases to trimming and J lost 0 bases, with 15 bases between them.

The chain combines TRBV18 with TRBJ1-1; D is ambiguous. The germline V gene encodes CDR1 KGHSH and CDR2 LQKENI. Between the trimmed V and J ends, which lost 2 bases and 4 bases, there was a span of 17 bases. The CDR3 runs to 16 residues. CDR3 region: CASSPVSASPRTEAFF. In DNA, the CDR3 is TGTGCCAGCTCACCAGTTTCCGCGTCCCCGCGCACTGAAGCTTTCTTT.

This clone was detected once. CDR3 DNA sequence: TGTGCCAGCAAGTTAGGACAGGGGAGGGGTACCTACAATGAGCAGTTCTTC. Translation gives CASKLGQGRGTYNEQFF. J is TRBJ2-1 and V is TRBV6-9; TRBD1 agrees at 9 bases. Germline V lookup: CDR1 MNHGY, CDR2 SVAAGI. This CDR3 is 17 amino acids long. J lost 2 bases, V lost 7 bases, and 12 bases had no gene match.

The chain carries TRBV6-5 and TRBJ2-1, with a tentative D call TRBD2 (6 bases). V was shortened by 5 bases and J by 9 bases, with 11 bases between the two germline ends. The CDR3 sequence is 12 residues long. Germline V gene lookup returns CDR1 MNHEY and CDR2 SVGAGI. The CDR3 DNA is TGTGCCAGCAGTCCTGGGAGGACTGAGCAGTTCTTC. Protein sequence: CASSPGRTEQFF.

This clone showed up just once. The chain links TRBV15 to TRBJ1-4, with D possibly TRBD1 on 5 matching bases. Germline CDR1 LNHNV, CDR2 YYDKDF (reference sequence). CDR3 size: 16 residues. With 0 bases removed from V and 0 bases from J, the gap between germline ends came to 8 bases. CDR3 sequence: CATSRDGGATNEKLFF. The CDR3 coding sequence is TGTGCCACCAGCAGAGACGGGGGGGCAACTAATGAAAAACTGTTTTTT.

This chain connects TRBV19 to TRBJ1-3; D is undetermined. The germline V gene encodes CDR1 LNHDA and CDR2 SQIVND (reference sequence). The CDR3 length is 12 residues. Trimming shortened V by 9 bases and J by 4 bases, and 10 bases separated the two germline ends. The CDR3 region has the DNA TGTGCCAGCACTGTGGTCGGAAACACCATATATTTT. Its protein is CASTVVGNTIYF.

The J gene is TRBJ1-3, the V gene TRBV5-6; D remains unclear. The CDR3 runs 16 residues. The V gene lost 0 bases and the J gene lost 0 bases, with 10 bases spanning the gap. Germline CDR1 and CDR2: SGHDT and YYEEEE. CDR3 sequence reads: CASSLGASISGNTIYF. CDR3 nucleotide sequence: TGTGCCAGCAGCTTGGGGGCCTCCATCTCTGGAAACACCATATATTTT.

The genes are TRBV6-5 and TRBJ2-3; 13 bases are shared with TRBD2. This CDR3 region has 15 residues. The germline V gene encodes CDR1 MNHEY and CDR2 SVGAGI. V shed 2 bases, J shed 4 bases, and the junction held 0 bases outside the gene matches. Here the CDR3 DNA reads TGTGCCAGCAGTTACACTAGCGGGGGGGCAGATACGCAGTATTTT. Amino acids: CASSYTSGGADTQYF.

CDR3 amino acids: CAISESVTGTSGGQPYEQYF. DNA for the CDR3: TGTGCCATCAGTGAGTCGGTAACCGGGACTAGCGGGGGGCAACCCTACGAGCAGTACTTC. The chain carries TRBV10-3 and TRBJ2-7, with 15 bases lining up with TRBD2. The CDR3 totals 20 residues. Germline CDR1 and CDR2: ENHRY and SYGVKD. V was pared by 0 bases and J by 2 bases, with 11 bases of the junction left unmatched.

The chain couples TRBV13 to TRBJ1-3; no clear D. The CDR3 extends over 16 amino acids. Germline assignment: CDR1 PRHDT and CDR2 FYEKMQ (reference sequence). The V gene lost 1 base and the J gene lost 0 bases, with 10 bases spanning the gap. The CDR3 nucleotides read TGTGCCAGCAGCTTAGTGAGGGCTAGCTCTGGAAACACCATATATTTT. It encodes CASSLVRASSGNTIYF. Together with reference TRBV13 and TRBJ1-3, the CDR3 gives the full variable domain: AAGVIQSPRHLIKEKRETATLKCYPIPRHDTVYWYQQGPGQDPQFLISFYEKMQSDKGSIPDRFSAQQFSDYHSELNMSSLELGDSALYFCASSLVRASSGNTIYFGEGSWLTVV.

This clone was seen only once. Written as DNA, the CDR3 is TGCAGCGCCAAAGGGACTAGCGGGGGGTACAATGAGCAGTTCTTC. Residues: CSAKGTSGGYNEQFF. The chain recombines TRBV29-1 with TRBJ2-1; TRBD2 agrees at 15 bases. Germline CDR1 is SQVTM and CDR2 is ANQGSEA. Trimming removed 7 bases from V and 4 bases from J; junction bases left unmatched: 5. This CDR3 has 15 residues.

The gene calls are TRBV7-2 and TRBJ1-1; no reliable D call. Germline CDR1 is SGHTA and CDR2 is FQGNSA. Deletions cut 4 bases from V and 6 bases from J, with 15 bases between. The CDR3 spans 14 residues. The CDR3 sequence is CASSSRPGPSEAFF. The CDR3 DNA reads as TGTGCCAGCAGCTCTCGACCTGGGCCCTCTGAAGCTTTCTTT. Supplemented by reference TRBV7-2 and TRBJ1-1, the full variable domain reads GAGVSQSPSNKVTEKGKDVELRCDPISGHTALYWYRQSLGQGLEFLIYFQGNSAPDKSGLPSDRFSAERTGGSVSTLTIQRTQQEDSAVYLCASSSRPGPSEAFFGQGTRLTVV.

The chain links TRBV5-1 to TRBJ2-2; tentatively, D is TRBD1 (5 bases). The CDR3 consists of 14 residues. Germline CDR1 reads SGHRS; CDR2 reads YFSETQ. V gave up 1 base and J gave up 4 bases, with 8 bases separating them. This CDR3 is CASSLPRGTGELFF. The CDR3 nucleotides are TGCGCCAGCAGCTTGCCTAGGGGCACCGGGGAGCTGTTTTTT.

The rearrangement uses TRBV11-2 and TRBJ2-5, with 9 positions matching TRBD1. The J call is doubtful: the DNA matches TRBJ2-7 better. This CDR3 region has 14 residues. Per germline, CDR1 SGHAT and CDR2 FQNNGV. This CDR3 is CASSLRDRVNEQYF. Here the CDR3 DNA reads TGTGCCAGCAGCTTAAGGGACAGGGTAAACGAGCAGTACTTC.

The chain combines TRBV10-1 with TRBJ2-6; D remains ambiguous. Trimming shortened V by 3 bases and J by 4 bases, and 10 bases separated the two germline ends. CDR1 is WNHNN and CDR2 is SYGVQD in the germline V gene (reference sequence). This CDR3 has 15 amino acids. As DNA, the CDR3 is TGCGCCAGCAGTGACGGCGGTTCGGGGGCCAACGTCCTGACTTTC. Translating gives CASSDGGSGANVLTF.

This clone was recorded once. The chain joins TRBV5-8 to TRBJ2-1, with TRBD1 matching over 9 bases. This CDR3 region has 15 residues. V lost 4 bases to trimming and J lost 5 bases; unmatched junction nucleotides: 7. Germline-derived CDR1 and CDR2 are SGHTS and YDEGEE. DNA for the CDR3: TGTGCCAGCAGCCCAGGGACAGGGAGGGACAATGAGCAGTTCTTC. Translation gives CASSPGTGRDNEQFF.